This T cell receptor beta chain comes out of a study of T cell repertoires in cytomegalovirus infection. Turning to the study itself: Both a matching HLA type and CMV infection were indicated by public TCR beta signatures.

V was clipped by 1 base and J by 5 bases; unmatched bases: 1. The CDR3 runs to 14 residues. Germline assignment: CDR1 DFQATT and CDR2 SNEGSKA (reference sequence). This clonotype was counted a few times. The antigen is not known. Whole-study findings and limits: HLA-C-restricted CMV-specific TCR beta clonotypes prevailed in the ex vivo response. Totalled public TCR beta family frequency picked out people who carried CMV plus the relevant HLA.

TCRdb analysed the reads with MiXCR anew, one entry per CDR3 protein. The table lists roughly 180,000 distinct CDR3 sequences, roughly 27% of them singletons. The TCR originated in a human donor in good health (CMV status not recorded). Some clones in this sample may be carry-over from other donors' samples. Sequenced input: PBMCs. This chain joins TRBV20-1 and TRBJ1-4; 10 positions match TRBD1. CDR3 residues: CSARGTGGNEKLFF. CDR3 nucleotide sequence: TGCAGTGCTAGAGGGACAGGGGGAAATGAAAAACTGTTTTTT.